These 29 T cell receptor beta chains share one sample of origin, sequenced in a study of PD-1 blockade in mismatch repair-deficient tumors. No cognate antigen is known for these TCRs. Method: immunoSEQ multiplex PCR; TCRdb's copy keeps in-frame clones and lacks some. The sample consists of 13,000 to 15,000 clones, about 85% of them appearing once. Specified time point: approximately ten-day in vitro stimulation with candidate neoantigen peptide 4. The sequences come from cells cultured in vitro, collected from a patient treated with pembrolizumab. These TCRs come from an adult with mismatch repair-deficient cancer.

This rearrangement joins TRBV4-1 to TRBJ2-1; D gene uncertain. The V and J ends lost 1 base and 0 bases respectively, with 13 bases between them. CDR3 length equals 17 residues. Germline CDR1 is MGHRA and CDR2 is YSYEKL. The CDR3 sequence: CASSQVGLLSSYNEQFF. In DNA form, the CDR3 reads TGCGCCAGCAGCCAAGTAGGTCTGTTAAGCTCCTACAATGAGCAGTTCTTC.

V is TRBV2 and J is TRBJ2-7, with a possible D match to TRBD1 (7 bases). CDR3 length: 16 amino acids. Germline CDR1 and CDR2: SNHLY and FYNNEI. V was trimmed by 5 bases and J by 5 bases, leaving 22 bases between them. In DNA form, the CDR3 reads TGTGCCAGCAGTAAAAAAGTGGCAGGGGGGACCCACGAGCAGTACTTC. Protein product: CASSKKVAGGTHEQYF.

The rearrangement links TRBV5-1 to TRBJ2-7, with D possibly matching TRBD2 (6 bases). V lost 3 bases and J 1 base, leaving 14 bases between the germline ends. The CDR3 extends over 15 amino acids. Germline assignment: CDR1 SGHRS and CDR2 YFSETQ. CDR3 sequence: CASSSSLGTSYEQYF. The CDR3 coding sequence is TGCGCCAGCAGCTCCTCTCTTGGGACTTCCTACGAGCAGTACTTC.

The chain employs TRBV9 and TRBJ2-5; TRBD1 is a possible D gene (5 bases). The CDR3 sequence is 15 residues long. V was shortened by 2 bases and J by 4 bases, with 15 bases between the two germline ends. Germline V lookup: CDR1 SGDLS, CDR2 YYNGEE. The CDR3 DNA is TGTGCCAGCAGCGTCCACAGGTGGATGGGAGAGACCCAGTACTTC. This sequence encodes CASSVHRWMGETQYF.

This chain links TRBV4-1 with TRBJ1-1, with D perhaps TRBD1 (5 bases). V was shortened by 0 bases and J by 3 bases, with 11 bases between the two germline ends. Per germline, CDR1 MGHRA and CDR2 YSYEKL. The CDR3 has 15 amino acids. The CDR3 DNA sequence: TGCGCCAGCAGCCAAGATGAGGGGATTTACACTGAAGCTTTCTTT. Translated: CASSQDEGIYTEAFF.

This clone was counted a few times. V gene TRBV10-3 combines with J gene TRBJ2-7, with no clear D. The germline V gene encodes CDR1 ENHRY and CDR2 SYGVKD. Trimming took 6 bases from V and 2 from J, leaving 11 bases between them. The CDR3 totals 13 residues. The CDR3 DNA follows: TGTGCCATCAGCTTTAGGAACACCTACGAGCAGTACTTC. Its translation: CAISFRNTYEQYF.

The rearrangement uses TRBV5-5 and TRBJ1-5; no clear D. Trimming stripped 0 bases from V and 3 bases from J, with 10 bases between. The germline V gene encodes CDR1 SGHKS and CDR2 YYEKEE (reference sequence). The length of the CDR3 is 15 residues. The CDR3 here is CASSLGYRVNQPQHF. CDR3 in DNA: TGTGCCAGCAGCTTGGGTTACCGCGTCAATCAGCCCCAGCATTTT.

J is TRBJ2-3 and V is TRBV11-2; TRBD2 agrees at 8 bases. CDR3 length equals 18 residues. Trimming cost V 4 bases and J 4 bases; bases outside gene matches: 16. Germline V CDR1 and CDR2: SGHAT, FQNNGV. The CDR3 region is CASSSWGSGGRSADTQYF. The CDR3 DNA sequence: TGTGCCAGCAGCTCTTGGGGGAGCGGCGGGAGGAGCGCAGATACGCAGTATTTT.

This clone was observed once. CDR3 coding DNA: TGTGCCAGCAGCTTAAAGCACCGGTTAGCGGGAGTGATCAATGAGCAGTTCTTC. Translation gives CASSLKHRLAGVINEQFF. The chain joins TRBV7-9 to TRBJ2-1, with TRBD2 matching over 9 bases. The ends lost 2 bases at V and 6 bases at J; junction bases unmatched: 14. The CDR3 loop spans 18 amino acids. The V gene's germline CDR1 is SEHNR and CDR2 FQNEAQ (reference sequence). The full variable domain, in which reference TRBV7-9 and TRBJ2-1 provide the parts outside the CDR3, is DTGVSQNPRHKITKRGQNVTFRCDPISEHNRLYWYRQTLGQGPEFLTYFQNEAQLEKSRLLSDRFSAERPKGSFSTLEIQRTEQGDSAMYLCASSLKHRLAGVINEQFFGPGTRLTVL.

The chain recombines TRBV7-8 with TRBJ1-4; D is possibly TRBD1 (6 bases). The length of the CDR3 is 14 residues. V lost 5 bases to trimming and J lost 6 bases, with 13 bases between them. Germline V gene data show CDR1 as SGHVS and CDR2 as FQNEAQ. The CDR3 DNA is TGTGCCAGCAGCACAGGGATAGTGGATGAAAAACTGTTTTTT. Residues: CASSTGIVDEKLFF.

This clone has just a few counts. The chain couples TRBV4-1 to TRBJ2-3; no clear D. Germline V gene data show CDR1 as MGHRA and CDR2 as YSYEKL. V lost 0 bases and J lost 2, with 30 bases in between. This CDR3 is 22 amino acids long. The CDR3 region is CASSQERPLKRPGTRSTDTQYF. As DNA, the CDR3 is TGCGCCAGCAGCCAAGAGCGCCCCCTTAAGCGCCCCGGTACCCGATCCACAGATACGCAGTATTTT.

The rearrangement uses TRBV28 and TRBJ2-2; 8 bases align to TRBD1. The CDR3 totals 16 residues. The trim removed 6 bases at V and 2 bases at J, leaving 8 bases unmatched. Germline CDR1 is MDHEN and CDR2 is SYDVKM. CDR3 coding DNA: TGTGCCAGCAGGAGATCCGGGACAGGTAACACCGGGGAGCTGTTTTTT. Translating gives CASRRSGTGNTGELFF.

V is TRBV19 and J is TRBJ2-1; D possibly corresponds to TRBD1 (6 bases). Trimming pared 5 bases from V and 0 bases from J, leaving 23 bases between. The CDR3 spans 19 residues. Per germline, CDR1 LNHDA and CDR2 SQIVND (reference sequence). Here the CDR3 reads CASSSRVRRGPSSYNEQFF. The CDR3 DNA reads TGTGCCAGTAGTTCCCGAGTTCGCAGGGGTCCTTCCTCCTACAATGAGCAGTTCTTC.

The rearrangement uses TRBV7-3 and TRBJ2-2; perhaps TRBD1 as D (5 bases). Germline assignment: CDR1 SGHTA and CDR2 FQGTGA. Between the trimmed V and J ends, which lost 5 bases and 7 bases, there was a span of 14 bases. CDR3 size: 14 residues. The DNA for the CDR3 is TGTGCCAGCAGCCCCCGGCAGGGTGGCGGGGAGCTGTTTTTT. Its translation is CASSPRQGGGELFF.

The genes are TRBV6-5 and TRBJ2-7; tentative D call: TRBD1 (5 bases). Germline CDR1 reads MNHEY; CDR2 reads SVGAGI. The CDR3 is 13 amino acids. With 0 bases removed from V and 7 bases from J, the gap between germline ends came to 10 bases. This CDR3 reads CASSYSPGWEQYF. DNA for the CDR3: TGTGCCAGCAGTTACTCACCAGGGTGGGAGCAGTACTTC.

In its sample, this clone was seen once. The chain carries TRBV4-1 and TRBJ2-1, with D uncertain. This CDR3 contains 13 residues. Germline assignment: CDR1 MGHRA and CDR2 YSYEKL. V was pared by 5 bases and J by 3 bases, with 8 bases between. The CDR3: CASSSFNYNEQFF. The CDR3 DNA follows: TGCGCCAGCAGCTCGTTTAACTACAATGAGCAGTTCTTC.

V gene TRBV4-1 combines with J gene TRBJ2-7; TRBD2 matches at 7 bases. Germline lookup yields CDR1 MGHRA and CDR2 YSYEKL. The CDR3 has 12 amino acids. V lost 1 base, J lost 6 bases, and 0 bases stayed unmatched. The CDR3 DNA follows: TGCGCCAGCAGCCAAGTAGCGGGCGAGCAGTACTTC. Its translation: CASSQVAGEQYF.

This clone was detected only a few times. This chain's CDR3 is CASSPPGAATYEQYF. Here the CDR3 DNA reads TGTGCCAGCAGCCCCCCGGGTGCGGCAACCTACGAGCAGTACTTC. V is TRBV11-2 and J is TRBJ2-7; D unclear. V lost 5 bases and J 2 bases, leaving 16 bases between the germline ends. Germline V gene sequence: CDR1 SGHAT, CDR2 FQNNGV. The CDR3 has 15 residues.

V is TRBV5-4 and J is TRBJ1-2; tentative D call: TRBD1 (6 bases). With 4 bases removed from V and 5 bases from J, the gap between germline ends came to 18 bases. The V gene's germline CDR1 is SGHNT and CDR2 YYREEE (reference sequence). The CDR3 has 15 residues. CDR3 sequence: CASSPSFGTPYGYTF. CDR3 DNA sequence: TGTGCCAGCAGCCCCTCTTTCGGGACACCTTATGGCTACACCTTC.

The rearrangement uses TRBV28 and TRBJ1-2, with unresolved D. This CDR3 spans 14 amino acids. V lost 3 bases, J lost 4 bases, and 12 bases lay in between. Germline assignment: CDR1 MDHEN and CDR2 SYDVKM. The CDR3 spells CASSLNGVLYGYTF. The CDR3 DNA sequence: TGTGCCAGCAGTTTGAACGGGGTCCTCTATGGCTACACCTTC.

This clone was seen more than once but under ten times. The chain links TRBV28 to TRBJ2-2; D is perhaps TRBD1 or TRBD2 (5 bases each). The CDR3 runs 14 residues. With 0 bases removed from V and 6 bases from J, the gap between germline ends came to 8 bases. CDR1 is MDHEN and CDR2 is SYDVKM in the germline V gene. This CDR3 reads CASSLWGESGELFF. CDR3 in DNA: TGTGCCAGCAGTTTATGGGGGGAGTCCGGGGAGCTGTTTTTT.

This clone was counted once. The chain recombines TRBV9 with TRBJ2-2; perhaps TRBD1 as D (5 bases). The germline V and J ends were trimmed by 0 bases and 5 bases, with 11 bases remaining between them. This CDR3 is built from 15 residues. Germline V gene sequence: CDR1 SGDLS, CDR2 YYNGEE. For the CDR3, the DNA is TGTGCCAGCAGCGTAGGAGACAGTCGTACCGGGGAGCTGTTTTTT. Protein product: CASSVGDSRTGELFF. Full variable domain (missing parts from reference TRBV9 and TRBJ2-2): DSGVTQTPKHLITATGQRVTLRCSPRSGDLSVYWYQQSLDQGLQFLIQYYNGEERAKGNILERFSAQQFPDLHSELNLSSLELGDSALYFCASSVGDSRTGELFFGEGSRLTVL.

This sequence joins TRBV5-4 and TRBJ1-4; no firm D call. The V and J ends lost 2 bases and 0 bases respectively, with 5 bases between them. This CDR3 is built from 14 residues. Germline V gives CDR1 SGHNT, CDR2 YYREEE (reference sequence). CDR3 region: CASSLEATNEKLFF. DNA of the CDR3: TGTGCCAGCAGCTTAGAGGCAACTAATGAAAAACTGTTTTTT.

The rearrangement links TRBV6-1 to TRBJ2-2; 7 bases line up with TRBD1. The CDR3 is made up of 15 amino acids. Germline trimming cut 10 bases from V and 5 bases from J; bases unmatched to any gene: 13. In germline, CDR1 is MNHNS, CDR2 SASEGT. The CDR3 loop is CAILQWAGGTGELFF. The CDR3 nucleotides read TGTGCCATCCTACAATGGGCAGGGGGAACCGGGGAGCTGTTTTTT.

The chain couples TRBV7-9 to TRBJ2-5, with D maybe TRBD1 (6 bases). This CDR3 region has 16 residues. The V and J ends lost 2 bases and 2 bases respectively, with 15 bases between them. Germline V gene lookup returns CDR1 SEHNR and CDR2 FQNEAQ (reference sequence). The CDR3 DNA sequence: TGTGCCAGCAGCTTAAATTTCTGGACAGTGCAAGAGACCCAGTACTTC. This sequence encodes CASSLNFWTVQETQYF.

The gene calls are TRBV5-6 and TRBJ1-3; no clear D. Trimming pared 1 base from V and 3 bases from J, leaving 8 bases between. The CDR3 has 14 amino acids. The V gene's germline CDR1 is SGHDT and CDR2 YYEEEE. The CDR3 DNA follows: TGTGCCAGCAGCTTGTGGGTGTTTGGAAACACCATATATTTT. Its protein product is CASSLWVFGNTIYF.

This clone was recorded once. V usage is TRBV4-1 and J usage is TRBJ2-7, with D possibly being TRBD1 (5 bases). CDR1 and CDR2 (germline): MGHRA, YSYEKL. Trimming left V 0 bases short and J 4 bases short, with 13 bases between. CDR3 size: 15 residues. CDR3 amino acids: CASSQDGSDKYEQYF. CDR3 nucleotides: TGCGCCAGCAGCCAAGACGGCTCGGACAAATACGAGCAGTACTTC.

This chain connects TRBV6-1 to TRBJ2-1; tentatively, D is TRBD2 (6 bases). This CDR3 spans 14 amino acids. With 5 bases removed from V and 12 bases from J, the gap between germline ends came to 20 bases. Per the germline V gene, CDR1 is MNHNS and CDR2 is SASEGT. The DNA for the CDR3 is TGTGCCAGCAGTCTACCGTGGGGGTCGGGGGTGCAGTTCTTC. This encodes CASSLPWGSGVQFF.

The V gene is TRBV5-4, the J gene TRBJ2-5; 15 nucleotides match TRBD2. The CDR3 loop spans 17 amino acids. J gave up 7 bases and V 4 bases, and 11 bases lay outside the gene matches. Germline lookup yields CDR1 SGHNT and CDR2 YYREEE (reference sequence). The CDR3 is CASSMGLAGGGLGTQYF. The CDR3 DNA follows: TGTGCCAGCAGCATGGGACTAGCGGGAGGAGGGTTGGGGACCCAGTACTTC.